This T cell receptor beta chain stems from a study of cytomegalovirus exposure and HLA in healthy donors. Study-level findings and limits: Accurate prediction of most subjects' HLA-A and HLA-B alleles from TCR beta sequences was reported. For presence/absence analyses, sequencing depth was assumed to be roughly uniform across donors. TCR association rates varied by HLA locus in a later analysis, with DRB1 highest and HLA-C lowest.

The PCR employed 60 Vbeta primers together with 13 Jbeta primers. Assay: immunoSEQ multiplex PCR; the TCRdb copy retains only in-frame clones and omits some. This table holds approximately 140,000 clones. Germline V gene sequence: CDR1 ENHRY, CDR2 SYGVKD. The CDR3 is 15 residues long. V was clipped by 0 bases and J by 1 base, with 8 bases between them. Comment on this clone: Its antigen is unknown.

The chain joins TRBV10-3 to TRBJ2-3; weak D call: TRBD2 (6 bases). The sequence was obtained from a woman aged 18-30 years in good health and CMV-seronegative. The specimen was PBMCs. CDR3 loop: CAISESGEGTDTQYF. The CDR3 DNA is TGTGCCATCAGTGAGTCGGGGGAGGGCACAGATACGCAGTATTTT.